The TCR beta chain described here comes from a study of OX40 agonist ivuxolimab in advanced cancers. Study-wide background: Ivuxolimab, which patients received intravenously every 2 weeks, was dosed at 0.01 to 10 mg/kg. Patients undergoing dose escalation presented with hepatocellular carcinoma, melanoma, renal cell or head and neck cancer. Study-wide findings and caveats: Blood T cells, both CD4+ and CD8+, expanded clonally by week 6 at 0.1 to 3.0 mg/kg. In CD8+ T cells, expanded clones were on average more numerous than in CD4+.

This CDR3 has 13 amino acids. Trimming took off 5 bases at V and 4 bases at J, with 11 bases between the two ends. CDR1 and CDR2 from the germline V gene are MDHEN and SYDVKM. Regarding this clone: Its antigen is currently unknown.

Only in-frame clones appear in the TCRdb table, and some are missing; sequencing was by immunoSEQ multiplex PCR. The repertoire holds roughly 62,000 clones, with 65% to 85% as singletons. The V and J genes are TRBV28 and TRBJ1-1, with TRBD1 as a possible D gene (5 bases). The clonotype originates from an adult with an advanced solid tumor such as melanoma, head and neck, liver or kidney cancer. The sample in question was CD4+ or CD8+ T cells sorted from blood, obtained in a trial of the OX40 agonist ivuxolimab. CDR3: CASSLERGTEAFF. In DNA form, the CDR3 reads TGTGCCAGCAGTCTGGAGAGGGGCACTGAAGCTTTCTTT.